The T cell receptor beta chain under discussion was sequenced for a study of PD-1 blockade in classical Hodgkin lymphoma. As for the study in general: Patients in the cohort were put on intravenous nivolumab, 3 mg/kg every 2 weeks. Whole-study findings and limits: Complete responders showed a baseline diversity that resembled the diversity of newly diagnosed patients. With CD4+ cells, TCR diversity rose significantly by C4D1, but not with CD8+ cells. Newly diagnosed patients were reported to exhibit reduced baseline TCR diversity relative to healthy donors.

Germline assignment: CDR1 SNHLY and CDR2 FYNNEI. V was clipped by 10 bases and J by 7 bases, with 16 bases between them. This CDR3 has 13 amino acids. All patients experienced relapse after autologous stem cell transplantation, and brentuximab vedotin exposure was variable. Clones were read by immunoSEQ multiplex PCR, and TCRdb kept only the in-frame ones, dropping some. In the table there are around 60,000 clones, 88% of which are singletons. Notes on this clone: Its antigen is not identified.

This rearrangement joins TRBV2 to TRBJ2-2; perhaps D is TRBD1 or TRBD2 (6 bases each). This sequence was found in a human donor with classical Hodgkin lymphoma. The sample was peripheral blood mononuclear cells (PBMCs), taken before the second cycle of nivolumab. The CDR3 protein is CAILPGASGELFF. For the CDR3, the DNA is TGTGCCATACTCCCGGGGGCTAGCGGGGAGCTGTTTTTT.